What follows is one TCR beta chain and its context. The data were produced by immunoSEQ multiplex PCR, yet TCRdb's version contains in-frame clones alone and is incomplete. The sample carries 250,000 to 350,000 clones, over 75% recorded once. This entry comes from a study of blood T cell repertoires in COVID-19. Background on the study: Acute-phase and convalescent COVID-19 samples originated in the United States, Italy and Spain.

Germline CDR1 SGHNT, CDR2 YYREEE (reference sequence). With V trimmed by 4 bases and J by 2 bases, 6 bases remained unmatched. This CDR3 has 15 amino acids. This sequence was found in a woman aged 25 to 39 who had recovered from COVID-19. Sequenced: PBMCs or T cells enriched from blood (not recorded which). This chain connects TRBV5-4 to TRBJ2-7, with 10 nucleotides matching TRBD2. The DNA of the CDR3 is TGTGCCAGCAGCCCCGGGACTAGCGTCGCCTACGAGCAGTACTTC. Translated, it gives CASSPGTSVAYEQYF.